The clone carrying this T cell receptor (beta chain) was seen only once. Its antigen is as yet unknown. Distinct nucleotide sequences in the sample also encode this CDR3. Antigen-specific CD4+ T cells were expanded (with viral peptide pools) by the ViraFEST assay ahead of sequencing. Culture lasted roughly 9 days before CD4+ T cell isolation. Vaccination of participants consisted of two doses of either the BNT162b2 or mRNA-1273 vaccine. Cells had half their medium changed to IL-2 medium on days 3 and 7. This CDR3 region has 16 residues. J lost 2 bases, V lost 0 bases, and 6 bases had no gene match. Germline CDR1 and CDR2: SGHRS and YFSETQ. Repertoires were generated with immunoSEQ multiplex PCR, while TCRdb's copy carries only in-frame clones and drops some. The table lists tens of thousands of clones, around 69% of them singletons. This entry belongs to a study of vaccination effects on CD4 cells after COVID-19. Across the whole study: Sampling occurred a median 72 days post second dose, range 14 to 241.

Regarding the study as a whole: Late post-vaccination, clones induced by infection and those induced by vaccine underwent marked clonal contraction.

Sequenced here: CD4+ T cells from PBMCs cultured with HCoV-229E spike peptides, sampled after COVID-19 vaccination. The chain joins TRBV5-1 to TRBJ2-5; TRBD2 matches at 8 bases. This TCR was sampled from a human donor who received a COVID-19 vaccine. This chain's CDR3 is CASSLGTGGAQETQYF. As DNA, the CDR3 is TGCGCCAGCAGCTTGGGGACGGGGGGGGCACAAGAGACCCAGTACTTC.